The 18 T cell receptor beta chains in this list originate from one sample, sequenced in a study of T cells in Graves' hyperthyroidism and ophthalmopathy. RNA transcripts provided the source from which TCR beta CDR3 regions were amplified. With the HTBI primer set, the TCR CDR3 went through a first round of RT-PCR. TCRdb processed the multiplex PCR reads anew with MiXCR; each CDR3 protein has one entry. Of around 500,000 distinct CDR3 sequences in the sample, approximately 16% are singletons; the top ten hold 25% to 30%. The sample comprised blood. The receptors originated from a young woman with Graves' ophthalmopathy.

The rearrangement joins TRBV28 to TRBJ1-2, with no clear D. V dropped 4 bases and J dropped 5 bases, with 8 bases sitting between them. From germline, CDR1 is MDHEN and CDR2 SYDVKM. The CDR3 is 12 residues long. The CDR3 DNA sequence: TGTGCCAGCAGTTACAGACAATATGGCTACACCTTC. Translated, it gives CASSYRQYGYTF.

Many counts were recorded for this clonotype. The chain links TRBV11-2 to TRBJ1-1, with D perhaps matching TRBD1 (6 bases). The V end was cut by 6 bases, the J end by 1 base, with 12 bases between. The CDR3 loop spans 14 amino acids. The germline V gene encodes CDR1 SGHAT and CDR2 FQNNGV. The chain's CDR3 is CASRRAGANTEAFF. The CDR3 DNA reads as TGTGCCAGCAGGAGGGCGGGGGCGAACACTGAAGCTTTCTTT.

This clonotype was observed a handful of times. The chain carries TRBV12-3 or TRBV12-4 and TRBJ1-5; D is unresolved. Trimming stripped 4 bases from V and 6 bases from J, with 10 bases between. The CDR3 has 13 residues. CDR3 sequence (DNA): TGTGCCAGCAGTTCTATGACCCTTCAGCCCCAGCATTTT. Amino acids: CASSSMTLQPQHF.

This clonotype came up many times. The chain uses TRBV20-1 and TRBJ2-7; 11 nucleotides align to TRBD2. The CDR3 contains 14 residues. Germline V gene sequence: CDR1 DFQATT, CDR2 SNEGSKA (reference sequence). The V gene end was trimmed by 3 bases and the J gene end by 7 bases; junction bases not matched to a gene: 8. The CDR3 is CSASGIAGGREQYF. The DNA of the CDR3 is TGCAGTGCTAGCGGGATAGCGGGAGGGCGGGAGCAGTACTTC.

This clonotype showed up many times. CDR3 in amino acids: CASKGSLGGQETQYF. CDR3 DNA: TGTGCCTCAAAAGGCTCTCTAGGGGGCCAAGAGACCCAGTACTTC. V is TRBV28 and J is TRBJ2-5, with D possibly matching TRBD1 (6 bases). The CDR3 sequence is 15 residues long. Trimming removed 11 bases at V and 1 base at J, with 20 bases between. Germline CDR1 and CDR2: MDHEN and SYDVKM.

The chain carries TRBV9 and TRBJ2-1; 8 nucleotides agree with TRBD1. The V gene's germline CDR1 is SGDLS and CDR2 YYNGEE. This CDR3 is 15 amino acids long. Trimming removed 4 bases from V and 4 bases from J; junction bases left unmatched: 7. CDR3 nucleotides: TGTGCCAGCAGCCCTGAACAGGGGGGATACAATGAGCAGTTCTTC. Amino acids: CASSPEQGGYNEQFF.

CDR3 region: CASKSSRNSGSLHEQFF. DNA for the CDR3: TGTGCCAGCAAAAGCAGTAGGAATAGCGGGAGTCTACATGAGCAGTTCTTC. The V and J genes are TRBV6-1 and TRBJ2-1, with 9 bases fitting TRBD2. V lost 7 bases, J lost 8 bases, and 18 bases stayed unmatched. The CDR3 consists of 17 residues. Germline V gives CDR1 MNHNS, CDR2 SASEGT.

This chain joins TRBV5-1 and TRBJ2-1; 10 bases match TRBD2. The CDR3 is 16 amino acids. Trimming cost V 4 bases and J 9 bases; bases outside gene matches: 13. Germline loops: CDR1 SGHRS, CDR2 YFSETQ. CDR3 region: CASSQESASGSSEQFF. The CDR3 nucleotides read TGCGCCAGCAGCCAAGAATCGGCTAGCGGGAGTAGTGAGCAGTTCTTC.

The chain is built from TRBV12-3 or TRBV12-4 and TRBJ1-2; no clear D gene. V was cut by 4 bases and J by 5 bases, with 8 bases left in between. The CDR3 has 12 amino acids. This CDR3 is CASSSPSYGYTF. CDR3 DNA: TGTGCCAGCAGTTCCCCCAGTTATGGCTACACCTTC.

This clonotype has a handful of counts. The J gene is TRBJ2-7, the V gene TRBV5-6; TRBD1 matches 8 bases. Germline CDR1 is SGHDT and CDR2 is YYEEEE. V trimming: 2 bases; J trimming: 3 bases; junction bases outside the gene matches: 10. The CDR3 is made up of 16 amino acids. CDR3: CASSFSPGQGSYEQYF. For the CDR3, the DNA is TGTGCCAGCAGCTTTTCCCCCGGACAGGGAAGCTACGAGCAGTACTTC.

This clonotype was picked up many times. This rearrangement joins TRBV20-1 to TRBJ2-1, with 11 bases aligning to TRBD2. CDR1 and CDR2 (germline): DFQATT, SNEGSKA (reference sequence). The CDR3 extends over 17 amino acids. The J segment lost 7 bases and the V segment lost 2 bases, leaving 13 bases of the junction unmatched. This CDR3 is CSARSSGRSYSTNEQFF. Here the CDR3 DNA reads TGCAGTGCTAGATCTAGCGGGAGGTCCTACTCAACGAATGAGCAGTTCTTC.

The chain joins TRBV6-5 to TRBJ2-1; D possibly matches TRBD1 or TRBD2 (5 bases each). The CDR3 sequence is 15 residues long. V gave up 2 bases and J gave up 6 bases, with 14 bases separating them. The germline gives CDR1 MNHEY, CDR2 SVGAGI. As DNA, the CDR3 is TGTGCCAGCAGTTACCAACCCGGGACGATCAATGAGCAGTTCTTC. Protein sequence: CASSYQPGTINEQFF.

The V call is TRBV7-9, the J call TRBJ1-2; no reliable D call. This CDR3 region has 15 residues. Per germline, CDR1 SEHNR and CDR2 FQNEAQ (reference sequence). Trimming cost V 1 base and J 3 bases, with 12 bases left between them. The CDR3 DNA reads as TGTGCCAGCAGCTTAGGTGGCAGCCGGGACTATGGCTACACCTTC. Amino acids: CASSLGGSRDYGYTF.

This clonotype has a handful of counts. V usage is TRBV29-1 and J usage is TRBJ2-1, with 8 bases fitting TRBD1. Looked up from germline, CDR1 is SQVTM and CDR2 is ANQGSEA. Trimming removed 4 bases from V and 4 bases from J; junction bases left unmatched: 12. The CDR3 totals 16 residues. The CDR3 loop is CSVVPIEGQGYNEQFF. The CDR3 nucleotides read TGCAGCGTTGTCCCGATCGAAGGACAGGGATACAATGAGCAGTTCTTC.

There are many counts of this clonotype. V and J are TRBV20-1 and TRBJ1-2, with D tentatively TRBD1 (6 bases). Trimming stripped 3 bases from V and 7 bases from J, with 18 bases between. The germline V gene has CDR1 DFQATT and CDR2 SNEGSKA (reference sequence). The CDR3 loop spans 14 amino acids. The CDR3 loop reads CSASGEGGFRGYTF. The DNA for the CDR3 is TGCAGTGCTAGCGGGGAAGGGGGGTTCCGTGGCTACACCTTC.

This clonotype was seen many times. DNA of the CDR3: TGTGCCAGCAGGCTAGCGGGAGTTCTTGATGAGCAGTTCTTC. Its protein is CASRLAGVLDEQFF. The chain is built from TRBV2 and TRBJ2-1; 10 positions agree with TRBD2. Germline-derived CDR1 and CDR2 are SNHLY and FYNNEI. The CDR3 totals 14 residues. V was pared by 6 bases and J by 8 bases, with 7 bases of the junction left unmatched.

The chain is built from TRBV5-1 and TRBJ2-1; possible D gene TRBD2, 6 bases. The CDR3 is 17 amino acids. Deletions cut 4 bases from V and 2 bases from J, with 19 bases between. CDR1 is SGHRS, CDR2 YFSETQ, per germline. CDR3 region: CASSLALSSDTYNEQFF. The CDR3 region has the DNA TGCGCCAGCAGCCTAGCGTTATCCTCAGACACCTACAATGAGCAGTTCTTC.

There are many counts of this clonotype. CDR3 residues: CASSQRTANTEAFF. The CDR3 nucleotides are TGTGCCAGCAGTCAGAGGACAGCGAACACTGAAGCTTTCTTT. This chain joins TRBV28 and TRBJ1-1; possible D gene TRBD1, 6 bases. This CDR3 has 14 amino acids. Trimming took off 5 bases at V and 1 base at J, with 11 bases between the two ends. Germline CDR1 reads MDHEN; CDR2 reads SYDVKM.